A selection of T cell receptor beta chains follows, all from one sample in a study of response to subunit inactivated influenza vaccine. TCRdb recomputed calls from the RT-PCR reads with MiXCR, one row per CDR3 protein. The data contain about 540,000 distinct CDR3 sequences, around a quarter of them singletons. This sample also belongs to another study, concerning T cells expressing NK-cell markers.

Sequences were derived from CD4+ T cells sorted from PBMCs, sampled roughly 13 days after vaccination. These TCRs come from a middle-aged man who received an inactivated influenza vaccine. The CDR3 runs from the conserved cysteine through the conserved F or W. A row's size may be missing; if present it is once, few, many or a size class.

abundance | len | v_gene | CDR3aa
- | 14 | TRBV20-1 | CSPRDGTPYNEQFF
few | 13 | TRBV5-6 | CASSLRRAGELFF
- | 15 | TRBV5-6 | CASSLSLASTDTQYF
few | 15 | TRBV5-6 | CASSWRDRGTGELFF
many | 14 | TRBV7-2 | CASSLGQGGNEQFF
- | 13 | TRBV11-2 | CASRMTGIHEQYF
few | 13 | TRBV29-1 | CSVTNSRGYEQYF
many | 15 | TRBV7-2 | CASSLATGVKNEQFF
- | 18 | TRBV20-1 | CSAVNSRTSISSYNEQFF
few | 16 | TRBV5-1 | CASSLAGADRNTEAFF
once | 15 | TRBV4-3 | CASSQVAGQIETQYF
- | 15 | TRBV5-1 | CASSPGTAFHQPQHF
- | 15 | TRBV29-1 | CSVQTSGRVTGELFF
- | 13 | TRBV4-2 | CASSQASGIKQFF
- | 13 | TRBV10-3 | CAISRGETYGYTF
few | 12 | TRBV6-1 | CASISGAYEQYF
few | 14 | TRBV21-1 | CASRRQEMQETQYF
few | 15 | TRBV5-1 | CASSLNPGQIYGYTF
few | 15 | TRBV29-1 | CSVGGLSLSTGELFF
- | 13 | TRBV11-2 | CASSDRAPSTQYF
few | 15 | TRBV28 | CASLNGGKTTDTQYF
- | 15 | TRBV7-9 | CASSWDKISYNEQFF
- | 17 | TRBV7-8 | CASSLSGGLPGYEKLFF
few | 16 | TRBV4-1 | CASSQELFSYNSPLHF
- | 16 | TRBV6-5 | CASSYEEPSSYNEQFF
- | 16 | TRBV6-5 | CASSSTLASGSYEQYF
few | 17 | TRBV21-1 | CASSKDRAGGTTDTQYF
- | 17 | TRBV6-5 | CASSYSIGLAGNNEQFF
- | 17 | TRBV9 | CASSVAASGSGTDTQYF
many | 13 | TRBV20-1 | CSARISELGEQYF
once | 16 | TRBV5-6 | CASFSGGRVSGNTIYF
- | 15 | TRBV20-1 | CSAISGAVFTDTQYF
few | 14 | TRBV3-1 | CASSRSGFNEKLFF
- | 16 | TRBV20-1 | CSARDPGGRVYNEQFF
- | 15 | TRBV6-2/TRBV6-3 | CASSSYSLMNTEAFF
- | 15 | TRBV12-3/TRBV12-4 | CASRRGLAGVYEQYF
- | 13 | TRBV24-1 | CATSGVGNQPQHF
many | 13 | TRBV3-1 | CASSQAKTYGYTF
few | 13 | TRBV20-1 | CSASLTANREQFF
few | 14 | TRBV14 | CASRQQGTTSEQYF
few | 13 | TRBV7-2 | CASRNGGTYEQYF
- | 17 | TRBV27 | CASSLGAQQNPPYEQYF
- | 15 | TRBV6-1 | CASSKSGGNTGELFF
- | 11 | TRBV30 | CAWSSNSPLHF
few | 15 | TRBV4-2 | CASSQDRKANYGYTF
- | 13 | TRBV7-9 | CASSLTTVTEAFF
few | 17 | TRBV18 | CASSPVMAAGNVYGYTF
- | 15 | TRBV20-1 | CSAGPAGGVTGELFF
few | 15 | TRBV10-3 | CAISEGGFSTYEQYF
- | 15 | TRBV5-5 | CASSLDLGDNQPQHF
few | 16 | TRBV20-1 | CSAAGRGGALNNEQFF
few | 16 | TRBV24-1 | CATSDLQSLSTDTQYF
- | 15 | TRBV20-1 | CSAQGTSGLPLKQFF